This TCR beta chain was recovered during a study of Ad26.COV2.S vaccination and SARS-CoV-2 variants. TCRdb keeps only in-frame clones here, not all; method: immunoSEQ multiplex PCR. The repertoire holds fewer than 500,000 clones, with 75% to 95% as singletons. Treatment indicated: 15 to 20 received Ad26.COV2.S at low or high dose, single or two shots; several received placebo; per-sample allocation not given. Material that was analyzed had been drawn on day 63 after the first vaccine or placebo injection. The clonotype comes from a person aged 18-60 years who received the Ad26.COV2.S COVID-19 vaccine or a placebo. The sequencing here drew on peripheral blood, taken in a trial of Ad26.COV2.S vaccine versus placebo.

The CDR3 DNA is TGTGCCAGCAGTTACCGCCCCTCAGGGGGTGAAGCTTTCTTT. This gives the protein CASSYRPSGGEAFF. This rearrangement joins TRBV6-5 to TRBJ1-1; 7 bases agree with TRBD1. This CDR3 contains 14 residues. J lost 7 bases, V lost 2 bases, and 7 bases had no gene match. Germline-derived CDR1 and CDR2 are MNHEY and SVGAGI.